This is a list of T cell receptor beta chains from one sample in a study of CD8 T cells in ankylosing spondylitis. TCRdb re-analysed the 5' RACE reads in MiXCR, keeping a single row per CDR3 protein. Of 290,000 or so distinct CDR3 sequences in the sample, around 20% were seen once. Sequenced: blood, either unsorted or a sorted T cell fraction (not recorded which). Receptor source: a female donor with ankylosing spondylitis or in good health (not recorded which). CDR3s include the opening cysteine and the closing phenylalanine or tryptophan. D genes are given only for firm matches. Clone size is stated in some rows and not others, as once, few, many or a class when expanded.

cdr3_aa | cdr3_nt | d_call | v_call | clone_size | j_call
CASSPTSGSLRSRETQYF | TGTGCCAGCAGTCCCACTAGCGGGAGCCTCAGATCCAGAGAGACCCAGTACTTC | TRBD2 | TRBV28 | NA | TRBJ2-5
CASRTGHTEAFF | TGTGCCAGCAGGACAGGGCACACTGAAGCTTTCTTT | TRBD1 | TRBV6-1 | NA | TRBJ1-1
CSARVSGTNEQFF | TGCAGTGCTAGAGTTAGCGGGACGAATGAGCAGTTCTTC | TRBD2 | TRBV20-1 | few | TRBJ2-1
CASSVKRQFF | TGTGCCAGCAGTGTAAAGCGGCAGTTCTTC | NA | TRBV2 | NA | TRBJ2-1
CASSTSDRVETQYF | TGTGCCAGCAGTACCTCTGACAGGGTAGAGACCCAGTACTTC | TRBD1 | TRBV6-1 | NA | TRBJ2-5
CASSYSIQHASYEQYF | TGTGCCAGCAGTTACTCGATCCAACATGCCTCCTACGAGCAGTACTTC | NA | TRBV6-5 | few | TRBJ2-7
CASSWGQGKFVDGYTF | TGTGCCAGCAGCTGGGGACAGGGGAAATTTGTGGATGGCTACACCTTC | TRBD1 | TRBV6-1 | NA | TRBJ1-2
CSASAAGRGVRWAEAFF | TGCAGTGCTTCGGCGGCAGGCCGTGGGGTACGTTGGGCTGAAGCTTTCTTT | NA | TRBV20-1 | many | TRBJ1-1
CASRLGQRNGEAFF | TGTGCCAGCCGATTGGGACAGCGTAACGGTGAAGCTTTCTTT | TRBD1 | TRBV6-2/TRBV6-3 | NA | TRBJ1-1
CASSLVDWYRDISYEQYF | TGCGCCAGCAGCTTGGTAGACTGGTACCGGGACATTTCCTACGAGCAGTACTTC | NA | TRBV5-1 | few | TRBJ2-7
CSAIGRETQETQYF | TGCAGTGCGATAGGGCGGGAGACCCAAGAGACCCAGTACTTC | TRBD2 | TRBV20-1 | many | TRBJ2-5
CASSLGQSAEAFF | TGTGCCAGCAGCTTGGGACAGTCCGCTGAAGCTTTCTTT | TRBD1 | TRBV7-2 | NA | TRBJ1-1
CASSYLGPGGTQYF | TGTGCCAGCAGTTACCTCGGACCAGGGGGGACCCAGTACTTC | TRBD1 | TRBV6-5 | many | TRBJ2-5
CASSSGADTQYF | TGTGCCAGCAGCTCAGGGGCAGATACGCAGTATTTT | NA | TRBV4-2 | NA | TRBJ2-3
CASSRTLTTEAFF | TGTGCCAGCAGCCGAACTTTAACAACTGAAGCCTTCTTT | NA | TRBV7-2 | NA | TRBJ1-1
CASSRDNSYNEQFF | TGCGCCAGCAGCCGGGACAACTCCTACAATGAGCAGTTCTTC | NA | TRBV4-3 | NA | TRBJ2-1
CAAGLPYNEQFF | TGTGCCGCGGGACTCCCTTACAATGAGCAGTTCTTC | NA | TRBV30 | NA | TRBJ2-1
CASSRDRGGDTIYF | TGTGCCAGCAGTCGGGACAGGGGTGGAGACACCATATATTTT | TRBD1 | TRBV6-5 | few | TRBJ1-3
CASSRTGTGEYF | TGTGCCAGCAGCCGTACCGGGACAGGGGAATACTTC | TRBD1 | TRBV16 | few | TRBJ2-7
CASSLQGGPRGDTQYF | TGTGCCAGCAGCTTACAGGGGGGACCGAGGGGAGATACGCAGTATTTT | NA | TRBV7-2 | many | TRBJ2-3
CSVGSGLARYEQYF | TGCAGCGTTGGGTCGGGACTAGCGCGCTACGAGCAGTACTTC | TRBD2 | TRBV29-1 | many | TRBJ2-7
CASSWDRERTDTQYF | TGTGCCAGCAGTTGGGACAGGGAACGCACAGATACGCAGTATTTT | TRBD1 | TRBV12-3/TRBV12-4 | NA | TRBJ2-3
CSATSSMGGLTDTQYF | TGCAGTGCTACCTCAAGCATGGGGGGCTTAACAGATACGCAGTATTTT | NA | TRBV20-1 | NA | TRBJ2-3
CSARGTSGRAFETQYF | TGCAGTGCTAGAGGGACTAGCGGGAGGGCCTTTGAGACCCAGTACTTC | TRBD2 | TRBV20-1 | NA | TRBJ2-5
CSARGEFDRGTEAFF | TGCAGTGCTAGAGGTGAATTTGACAGGGGCACTGAAGCTTTCTTT | TRBD1 | TRBV20-1 | many | TRBJ1-1
CASSRIAGGTNEQFF | TGCGCCAGCAGCCGGATAGCGGGAGGAACCAATGAGCAGTTCTTC | TRBD2 | TRBV4-3 | few | TRBJ2-1
CASSQSGSLTDTQYF | TGTGCCAGCAGCCAGAGCGGGAGCCTGACAGATACGCAGTATTTT | TRBD2 | TRBV6-1 | NA | TRBJ2-3
CAIGRGREPYNEQFF | TGTGCCATCGGGCGGGGGAGGGAACCTTACAATGAGCAGTTCTTC | TRBD2 | TRBV10-3 | NA | TRBJ2-1
CASSFGIESYEQYF | TGCGCCAGCAGCTTCGGAATCGAGTCCTACGAGCAGTACTTC | NA | TRBV5-1 | few | TRBJ2-7
CASSPGTSRYNEQFF | TGTGCCAGCAGCCCGGGGACTAGCCGCTACAATGAGCAGTTCTTC | TRBD2 | TRBV2 | NA | TRBJ2-1
CASSTRTGGDYEQYF | TGTGCCAGCAGCACCCGGACAGGGGGGGACTACGAGCAGTACTTC | TRBD1 | TRBV7-2 | NA | TRBJ2-7
CASSLTSSGINYNEQFF | TGCGCCAGCAGCTTAACCTCCAGCGGGATTAACTACAATGAGCAGTTCTTC | TRBD2 | TRBV5-1 | many | TRBJ2-1
CASSLQQGTQYF | TGTGCCAGCAGTTTGCAACAGGGTACGCAGTATTTT | NA | TRBV6-5 | NA | TRBJ2-3
CASSLQGWQPQHF | TGTGCCAGCAGTTTGCAGGGATGGCAGCCCCAGCATTTT | NA | TRBV12-3/TRBV12-4 | many | TRBJ1-5
CASSSQKRDQYF | TGTGCCAGCAGCTCCCAAAAGCGGGACCAGTACTTC | TRBD2 | TRBV7-9 | few | TRBJ2-5
CSASSGRARDEQFF | TGCAGTGCCAGTAGCGGGAGGGCCAGGGATGAGCAGTTCTTC | TRBD2 | TRBV20-1 | NA | TRBJ2-1